These 11 T cell receptor beta chains were sequenced from one sample in a study of early T cells in non-severe SARS-CoV-2 infection. TCRdb called the 5' RACE reads again in MiXCR, with one record for every CDR3 protein. The profile shows under 60,000 distinct CDR3 sequences, over 7.5% of them singletons. Sequenced: whole blood. These receptors were taken from an adult who was a healthcare worker with PCR-confirmed SARS-CoV-2 infection or an uninfected control (not recorded which).

This clonotype was detected only a few times. The rearrangement links TRBV11-2 to TRBJ2-7; 13 bases line up with TRBD2. Germline V gene data show CDR1 as SGHAT and CDR2 as FQNNGV. The CDR3 length is 17 residues. The V gene end was trimmed by 5 bases and the J gene end by 0 bases; junction bases not matched to a gene: 7. The CDR3 DNA reads TGTGCCAGCAGCAAACTAGCGGGAGGGTCAAGCTCCTACGAGCAGTACTTC. Encoded protein: CASSKLAGGSSSYEQYF.

In its sample, this clonotype was seen a few times. DNA of the CDR3: TGTGCCAGCAGCCAAGAGGTACGGGTCAATGAGCAGTTCTTC. It translates to CASSQEVRVNEQFF. The chain carries TRBV14 and TRBJ2-1; D is undetermined. The CDR3 totals 14 residues. The germline V gene encodes CDR1 SGHDN and CDR2 FVKESK. Trimming pared 0 bases from V and 6 bases from J, leaving 9 bases between.

The J gene is TRBJ2-7, the V gene TRBV10-3; D remains unclear. The CDR3 extends over 11 amino acids. Germline loops: CDR1 ENHRY, CDR2 SYGVKD. With 10 bases removed from V and 1 base from J, the gap between germline ends came to 8 bases. The CDR3 is CATGPSYEQYF. Written as DNA, the CDR3 is TGTGCCACCGGGCCTTCCTACGAGCAGTACTTC.

This clonotype was recorded many times. The rearrangement links TRBV5-1 to TRBJ2-3; TRBD2 matches 8 bases. Germline V gene lookup returns CDR1 SGHRS and CDR2 YFSETQ. Trimming at V came to 4 bases and at J to 3 bases, leaving 10 bases not matched to a gene. The CDR3 extends over 16 amino acids. The CDR3 reads CASSPPSLAGTDTQYF. The CDR3 coding sequence is TGCGCCAGCAGCCCCCCGAGCCTAGCGGGTACAGATACGCAGTATTTT.

This clonotype has just a few counts. The chain has TRBV9 and TRBJ2-3, with D maybe TRBD2 (5 bases). The CDR3 runs to 13 residues. V lost 7 bases and J 3 bases, leaving 12 bases between the germline ends. Germline V CDR1 and CDR2: SGDLS, YYNGEE. CDR3 in amino acids: CASGLTGTDTQYF. The CDR3, as DNA: TGTGCCAGCGGGCTGACGGGGACAGATACGCAGTATTTT.

V is TRBV6-2 or TRBV6-3 and J is TRBJ1-5, with TRBD1 identical over 9 bases. The CDR3 runs 16 residues. V gave up 6 bases and J gave up 6 bases; unmatched junction bases: 12. Germline lookup yields CDR1 MNHEY and CDR2 SVGEGT. This chain's CDR3 is CASRALPGQGGQPQHF. CDR3 nucleotides: TGTGCCAGCAGGGCTCTTCCGGGACAGGGAGGTCAGCCCCAGCATTTT.

The chain recombines TRBV14 with TRBJ1-1, with D unclear. The V end was cut by 4 bases, the J end by 8 bases, with 8 bases between. The V gene's germline CDR1 is SGHDN and CDR2 FVKESK. The CDR3 has 11 amino acids. In DNA, the CDR3 is TGTGCCAGCAGCCGCCTTAACGAAGCTTTCTTT. Translation gives CASSRLNEAFF.

This clonotype was recorded many times. The chain joins TRBV5-1 to TRBJ2-7, with a possible D match to TRBD1 (6 bases). Trimming cost V 5 bases and J 7 bases, with 16 bases left between them. The CDR3 runs 13 residues. Germline V CDR1 and CDR2: SGHRS, YFSETQ. The CDR3 DNA sequence: TGCGCCAGCAGAAGCGAGGTAGGGGGTGAGCAGTACTTC. Protein sequence: CASRSEVGGEQYF.

There are many counts of this clonotype. V and J are TRBV6-6 and TRBJ2-3; TRBD1 is a possible D gene (5 bases). V lost 7 bases and J 1 base, leaving 15 bases between the germline ends. The CDR3 extends over 15 amino acids. CDR1 MNHNY and CDR2 SVGAGI come from the germline V gene (reference sequence). As DNA, the CDR3 is TGTGCCAGCACCGACCAGGGCACGGGCACAGATACGCAGTATTTT. Translated: CASTDQGTGTDTQYF.

The genes are TRBV27 and TRBJ1-2, with 7 positions matching TRBD1. Germline V gives CDR1 MNHEY, CDR2 SMNVEV (reference sequence). CDR3 size: 13 residues. V was pared by 3 bases and J by 4 bases, with 2 bases of the junction left unmatched. The CDR3 is CASSFGTAYGYTF. The CDR3 DNA is TGTGCCAGCAGTTTTGGGACAGCCTATGGCTACACCTTC.

The chain carries TRBV9 and TRBJ2-3, with D unclear. Trimming removed 1 base at V and 3 bases at J, with 12 bases between. The CDR3 spans 15 residues. Germline-derived CDR1 and CDR2 are SGDLS and YYNGEE. CDR3 nucleotides: TGTGCCAGCAGCGTACGGCCCGCCGGGACAGATACGCAGTATTTT. It encodes CASSVRPAGTDTQYF.